These 11 T cell receptor beta chains were sequenced from one sample in a study of blood T cell repertoires in COVID-19. Using immunoSEQ multiplex PCR, the repertoire was profiled, and TCRdb retains in-frame clones only, with some absent. The data hold about 270,000 clones, with roughly nine tenths observed a single time. Sequencing used peripheral blood. The receptor source for this set is a man aged 35 to 55 with active or convalescent COVID-19.

V is TRBV27 and J is TRBJ1-6, with 10 bases lining up with TRBD1. The trim removed 1 base at V and 7 bases at J, leaving 4 bases unmatched. The V gene's germline CDR1 is MNHEY and CDR2 SMNVEV (reference sequence). The CDR3 totals 16 residues. The CDR3: CASSLLSTGGNSPLHF. The DNA for the CDR3 is TGTGCCAGCAGTTTATTATCGACAGGGGGCAATTCACCCCTCCACTTT.

V and J are TRBV4-2 and TRBJ1-2; D is possibly TRBD1 (6 bases). Looked up from germline, CDR1 is LGHNA and CDR2 is YNFKEQ. The ends were cut back, 5 bases at V and 8 bases at J, with 27 bases in the middle. The CDR3 has 17 residues. CDR3 nucleotides: TGTGCCAGCAGCGCAGGAGCCGGAGACGGGGGGCAAGAAGGCTACACCTTC. Protein product: CASSAGAGDGGQEGYTF.

This chain connects TRBV6-5 to TRBJ1-5; 9 positions match TRBD1. Germline V gene sequence: CDR1 MNHEY, CDR2 SVGAGI. This CDR3 is 14 amino acids long. Unmatched junction bases numbered 5, after V lost 5 bases and J lost 6 bases. The CDR3 DNA reads TGTGCCAGCAGTAAACAGGGGGCGGCTCAGCCCCAGCATTTT. Translation: CASSKQGAAQPQHF.

This clone came up once. V and J are TRBV7-2 and TRBJ2-7; 9 bases are a match to TRBD1. Trimming removed 6 bases from V and 2 bases from J; junction bases left unmatched: 11. This CDR3 is 16 amino acids long. Germline CDR1 is SGHTA and CDR2 is FQGNSA. As DNA, the CDR3 is TGTGCCAGCAGTTATTCCACCGGGACAGGGACCTACGAGCAGTACTTC. It translates to CASSYSTGTGTYEQYF.

V is TRBV7-6 and J is TRBJ2-5; D is possibly TRBD1 (5 bases). Germline assignment: CDR1 SGHVS and CDR2 FNYEAQ. CDR3 length: 15 amino acids. The ends were cut back, 4 bases at V and 5 bases at J, with 17 bases in the middle. This CDR3 is CASSSTAGLDETQYF. The CDR3, as DNA: TGTGCCAGCAGCTCAACCGCAGGGTTGGATGAGACCCAGTACTTC.

This clone was observed a single time. The CDR3 loop reads CASSPRQGASNQPQHF. In DNA form, the CDR3 reads TGTGCCAGCAGTCCCAGACAGGGGGCGAGCAATCAGCCCCAGCATTTT. The chain combines TRBV27 with TRBJ1-5, with 10 positions matching TRBD1. Germline values: CDR1 MNHEY, CDR2 SMNVEV (reference sequence). The CDR3 loop spans 16 amino acids. After removal of 5 bases from V and 1 base from J, the junction contained 5 bases not matched to a gene.

V and J are TRBV18 and TRBJ2-7, with 7 bases matching TRBD1. Germline lookup yields CDR1 KGHSH and CDR2 LQKENI. CDR3 size: 17 residues. J gave up 0 bases and V 3 bases, and 11 bases lay outside the gene matches. The DNA of the CDR3 is TGTGCCAGCTCACCGCCGCGTGGGCAGGGGGACTCCTACGAGCAGTACTTC. Translating it yields CASSPPRGQGDSYEQYF.

This clone was seen a handful of times. V usage is TRBV7-8 and J usage is TRBJ2-5, with TRBD2 matching 10 bases. J gave up 9 bases and V 4 bases, and 17 bases lay outside the gene matches. The CDR3 spans 17 residues. Germline V gene lookup returns CDR1 SGHVS and CDR2 FQNEAQ. The CDR3 DNA reads TGTGCCAGCAGCTCGTCCCCGGGGACTAGCGCCCGGGGGGCCCAGTACTTC. Residues: CASSSSPGTSARGAQYF.

This chain joins TRBV5-4 and TRBJ2-3; 10 nucleotides agree with TRBD1. This CDR3 comprises 15 residues. V gave up 4 bases and J gave up 3 bases; unmatched junction bases: 5. Germline assignment: CDR1 SGHNT and CDR2 YYREEE (reference sequence). The CDR3 nucleotides read TGTGCCAGCAGCATCGGGGACAGGGGAACAGATACGCAGTATTTT. Its translation is CASSIGDRGTDTQYF.

This chain joins TRBV14 and TRBJ2-2, with 7 bases that match TRBD1. V shed 5 bases and J 4 bases; nucleotides not matched to a gene: 10. This CDR3 comprises 16 residues. Germline-derived CDR1 and CDR2 are SGHDN and FVKESK. The CDR3 region is CASSARQGEITGELFF. The CDR3 bases are TGTGCCAGCAGCGCACGACAGGGAGAGATCACCGGGGAGCTGTTTTTT.

V and J are TRBV5-4 and TRBJ1-1; 10 positions agree with TRBD1. The germline CDR1 and CDR2 sequences are SGHNT and YYREEE (reference sequence). The CDR3 runs 17 residues. J was trimmed by 0 bases and V by 3 bases; bases with no gene match: 8. CDR3 loop: CASSSPPGQGLNTEAFF. CDR3 DNA sequence: TGTGCCAGCAGCTCTCCCCCGGGACAGGGGTTGAACACTGAAGCTTTCTTT. The complete variable domain, with remaining parts taken from reference TRBV5-4 and TRBJ1-1, reads ETGVTQSPTHLIKTRGQQVTLRCSSQSGHNTVSWYQQALGQGPQFIFQYYREEENGRGNFPPRFSGLQFPNYSSELNVNALELDDSALYLCASSSPPGQGLNTEAFFGQGTRLTVV.